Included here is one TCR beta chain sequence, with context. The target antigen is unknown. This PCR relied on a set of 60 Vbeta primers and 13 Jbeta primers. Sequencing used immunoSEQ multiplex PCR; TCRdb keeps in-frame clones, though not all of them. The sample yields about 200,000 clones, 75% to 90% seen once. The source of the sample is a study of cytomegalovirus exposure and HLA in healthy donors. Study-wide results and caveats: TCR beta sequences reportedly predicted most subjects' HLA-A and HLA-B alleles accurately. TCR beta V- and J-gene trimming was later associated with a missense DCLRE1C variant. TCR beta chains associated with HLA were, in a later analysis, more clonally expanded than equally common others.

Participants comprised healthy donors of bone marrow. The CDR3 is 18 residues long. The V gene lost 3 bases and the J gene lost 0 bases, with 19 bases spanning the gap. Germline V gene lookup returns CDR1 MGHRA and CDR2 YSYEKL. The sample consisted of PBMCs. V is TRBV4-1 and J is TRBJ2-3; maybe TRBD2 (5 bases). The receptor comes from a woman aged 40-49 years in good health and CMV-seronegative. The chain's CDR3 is CASSQVPAPAESTDTQYF. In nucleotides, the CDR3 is TGCGCCAGCAGCCAGGTCCCCGCCCCAGCGGAAAGCACAGATACGCAGTATTTT.